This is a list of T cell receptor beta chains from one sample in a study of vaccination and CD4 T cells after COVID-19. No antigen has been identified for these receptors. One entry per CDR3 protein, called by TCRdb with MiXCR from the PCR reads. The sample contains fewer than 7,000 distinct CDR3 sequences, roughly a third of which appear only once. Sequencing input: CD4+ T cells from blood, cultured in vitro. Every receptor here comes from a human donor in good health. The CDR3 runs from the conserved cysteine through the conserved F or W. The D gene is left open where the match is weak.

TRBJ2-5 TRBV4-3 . TGCGCCAGCAGCCAATCTCCCGCTAGCCCCCAGTACTTC CASSQSPASPQYF